These 4 T cell receptor beta chains share one sample of origin, sequenced in a study of cytomegalovirus exposure and HLA in healthy donors. The PCR contained 60 Vbeta and 13 Jbeta primers. Data came from immunoSEQ multiplex PCR; TCRdb stores just in-frame clones and leaves some out. The sample carries roughly 200,000 clones, roughly 84% recorded once. Sample: PBMCs. These receptors all come from a man aged 50-59 years in good health and CMV-seronegative.

This clone was picked up a small number of times. This chain joins TRBV7-8 and TRBJ2-5; tentatively, D is TRBD1 (5 bases). The germline V gene has CDR1 SGHVS and CDR2 FQNEAQ. Trimming cost V 4 bases and J 2 bases, with 17 bases left between them. The CDR3 covers 16 residues. As DNA, the CDR3 is TGTGCCAGCAGCTCCTTTTCTACCGACAGACAAGAGACCCAGTACTTC. It translates to CASSSFSTDRQETQYF.

The chain is built from TRBV5-5 and TRBJ2-2, with TRBD2 matching 7 bases. CDR3 length: 13 residues. Germline V CDR1 and CDR2: SGHKS, YYEKEE (reference sequence). Trimming cost V 4 bases and J 8 bases; bases outside gene matches: 5. CDR3 sequence (DNA): TGTGCCAGCAGCCCGAGCGGGACTGGGGAGCTGTTTTTT. Translation: CASSPSGTGELFF.

The genes are TRBV12-2 and TRBJ2-3; the DNA was not compared with TRBD2, the D call given in the table. TRBV12-2 is reported as a pseudogene. This CDR3 contains 20 residues. This CDR3 is CASRLERLGSGRADTDTQYF. As DNA, the CDR3 is TGTGCAAGTCGCTTAGAGAGGCTAGGTAGCGGGAGGGCGGACACAGATACGCAGTATTTT.

The V gene is TRBV4-2, the J gene TRBJ1-5; D is undetermined. The germline V gene encodes CDR1 LGHNA and CDR2 YNFKEQ. V was shortened by 1 base and J by 5 bases, with 6 bases between the two germline ends. The CDR3 totals 13 residues. CDR3 DNA sequence: TGTGCCAGCAGCCAAGGACGGGATCAGCCCCAGCATTTT. Its translation: CASSQGRDQPQHF.